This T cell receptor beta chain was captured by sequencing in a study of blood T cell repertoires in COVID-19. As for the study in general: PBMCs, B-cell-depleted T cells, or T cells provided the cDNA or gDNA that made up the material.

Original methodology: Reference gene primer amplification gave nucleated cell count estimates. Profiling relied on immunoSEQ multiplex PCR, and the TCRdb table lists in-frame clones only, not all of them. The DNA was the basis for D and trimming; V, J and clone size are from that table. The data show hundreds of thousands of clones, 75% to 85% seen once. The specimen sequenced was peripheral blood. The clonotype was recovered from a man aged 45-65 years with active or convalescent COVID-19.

The CDR3 reads CASSIGRVSNQPQHF. CDR3 in DNA: TGTGCCAGTAGTATTGGCAGGGTTAGCAATCAGCCCCAGCATTTT. The V call is TRBV19, the J call TRBJ1-5; possibly TRBD1 for D (5 bases). Germline values: CDR1 LNHDA, CDR2 SQIVND (reference sequence). Trimming pared 3 bases from V and 0 bases from J, leaving 9 bases between. The CDR3 totals 15 residues.